The T cell receptor (beta chain) under discussion was sequenced for a study of somatic mutations in cytotoxic T cells in rheumatoid arthritis. The assay was immunoSEQ multiplex PCR, and TCRdb's table has in-frame clones only and misses some. The table lists 6,500 to 7,500 clones, roughly 87% of them singletons. Sequenced: CD8+ T cells sorted from blood. The TCR sequence derives from a man aged 35-49 years with rheumatoid arthritis.

Here the CDR3 reads CASSPVESSGNTIYF. CDR3 nucleotide sequence: TGTGCCAGCAGCCCGGTAGAATCCTCTGGAAACACCATATATTTT. The chain uses TRBV4-2 and TRBJ1-3; the D is unclear. The CDR3 length is 15 residues. Germline lookup yields CDR1 LGHNA and CDR2 YNFKEQ. V shed 4 bases and J shed 0 bases, with 10 bases lying between them.